This T cell receptor (beta chain) originates from a study of long-term antiretroviral therapy in people with HIV (dated by TCRdb to 2022 to 2024). Background on the whole study: The earliest samples were collected approximately a decade before the 2015 WHO recommendation for immediate ART, a period when ART was typically delayed until CD4 counts fell. Whether ART initiation and durable HIV suppression were associated with changes in peripheral blood TRB repertoire composition and diversity was tested in a retrospective serial study. The cohort contributed roughly 190 cryopreserved PBMC samples from 30 adults with confirmed HIV infection, collected serially over a mean of approximately 6 years (range 1-12). Of the roughly 31 participants with HIV, fewer than twelve were female. No cross-contamination during QIAcube processing turned up in test extractions that ran a monoclonal T-cell line alongside 33 polyclonal samples.

General findings and caveats noted by the study authors: The samples span the years 2004 to 2017, and the ART regimens used may be less effective than current regimens. Because cell numbers in pre-ART samples were limited, unsorted PBMC were profiled instead of sorted CD4+ and CD8+ T cells. Because PBMC availability was limited, only the TCR beta chain was sequenced, with no alpha chain pairing. Inferences about post-ART repertoire changes are limited because no data were available on ART adherence, viral resistance or therapy changes. At every time point, the repertoire was dominated by expanded TRB clones first identified before ART initiation, although this dominance fluctuated and, in many PLHIV, declined after ART. Narrower CDR3 length ranges were observed in HIV repertoires than in controls, and an antigen-experienced repertoire with only a slight naive shift after ART was suggested by the network structure. Starting ART was linked to a significant rise in TRB diversity, yet even after long-term ART the diversity remained significantly lower than in transplant donor controls.

To be included, a participant needed at least one PBMC sample from before ART initiation plus at least two post-ART samples. Every participant with HIV received treatment in the United States of America. Cryopreserved samples of about 1-11 million PBMC were thawed and washed before DNA extraction. At the time of the earliest PBMC sample, participants with HIV were aged between roughly 20 and 54 years. Per participant, PBMC samples came from 1-4 timepoints prior to ART initiation and 2-8 timepoints following ART initiation, for a median of 7 samples. For every participant, serial HIV viral load, CD4+ T-cell count, ART history and demographic data were obtained. Using a Qiagen kit on a QIAcube, genomic DNA was extracted from unsorted PBMC, with samples processed in batches of 12. This clone occurred once. This clone's antigen is unknown. The sample holds no much larger clone one base away, and base qualities are not on file.

The immunoSEQ hsTCRB v3.0 assay was used at survey level resolution for TRB variable region sequencing. The targeted TRB sequencing depth was about 40,000-55,000 T-cell genomes per sample. Pooled TRB libraries were sequenced on an Illumina MiSeq with a v3 150-cycle kit. In the paper's pipeline: Repertoire analysis ran in R within a reproducible Nextflow workflow covering QC, data transformation and analysis. Custom analyses were implemented in LymphoSeq2, an R package for AIRR-Seq data exploration. A few samples that produced fewer than 5000 total TRB sequences were removed, so under 200 HIV repertoires were analyzed. Among the 188 retained HIV repertoires, 55 to 65 were collected before ART initiation and roughly 130 were collected after ART initiation. Repertoires were downsampled to 5000 TRB nucleotide sequences, with summary statistics averaged over 100 downsampling iterations. The analysis kept only TRB sequences whose CDR3 regions were at least seven amino acids long. Two measures captured diversity: a Shannon entropy-derived clonality score and the Gini coefficient. In repertoire networks, the top 5000 CDR3 amino acid sequences were linked whenever an edit distance of one separated two sequences. For TRB CDR3 amino acid sequences, GLIPH2 was used to predict antigen specificity groups and MHC restriction. To flag known associations with CMV, EBV, HIV or tissue antigens, CDR3 amino acid sequences were compared against VDJdb and McPAS-TCR. Pre-ART, post-ART and control groups were compared with Wilcoxon signed-rank tests and Holm-Bonferroni correction. In its TCRdb copy, this immuneACCESS table keeps in-frame sequences only and misses some clones. Where compared with another copy, unresolved V genes explain less than half of these, and the others have no known cause. The V and J calls and clone size were taken over from that table, and D and trimming were inferred from the DNA. Recorded for this sample are some 18,000 clones; 80% to 90% of them occurred a single time. The leading ten clones occupy roughly 18% of the sample.

Based on the germline V gene, the CDR1 and CDR2 sequences are SGHRS and YFSETQ. Reading from cysteine to phenylalanine, the CDR3 counts 15 amino acids. Left in the record is the CDR3 DNA by itself, 45 bases read in frame from the first base. Trimming at the junction amounts to 4 bases on V and 0 bases on J, and the germline ends lie 10 bases apart. The clonotype originates from a young woman with HIV. The sequenced sample was unsorted PBMCs, obtained 0.6 years after starting antiretroviral therapy. The V and J segments used are TRBV5-1 and TRBJ1-4; the D gene remains uncertain. CDR3 region: CASSRAQPTNEKLFF. The DNA is as follows: TGCGCCAGCAGCCGTGCCCAGCCAACTAATGAAAAACTGTTTTTT.